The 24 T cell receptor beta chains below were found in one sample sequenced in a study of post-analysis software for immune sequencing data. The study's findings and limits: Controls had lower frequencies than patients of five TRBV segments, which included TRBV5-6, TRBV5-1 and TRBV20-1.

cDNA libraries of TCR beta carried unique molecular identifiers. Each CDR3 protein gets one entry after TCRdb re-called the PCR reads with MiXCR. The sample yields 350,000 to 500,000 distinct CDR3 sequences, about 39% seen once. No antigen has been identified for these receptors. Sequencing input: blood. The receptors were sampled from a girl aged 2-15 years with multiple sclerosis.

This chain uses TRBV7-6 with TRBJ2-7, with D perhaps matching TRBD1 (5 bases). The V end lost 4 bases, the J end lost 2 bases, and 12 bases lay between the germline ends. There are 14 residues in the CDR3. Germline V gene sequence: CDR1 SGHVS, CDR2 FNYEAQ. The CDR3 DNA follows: TGTGCCAGCAGCTCCCAAGGGGATCCCTACGAGCAGTACTTC. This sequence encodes CASSSQGDPYEQYF.

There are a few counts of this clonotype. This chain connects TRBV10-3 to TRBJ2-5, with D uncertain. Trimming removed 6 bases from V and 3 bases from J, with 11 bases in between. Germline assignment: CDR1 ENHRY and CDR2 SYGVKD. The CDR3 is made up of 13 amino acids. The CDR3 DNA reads TGTGCCATCAGCCCCTCTCTGGAAGAGACCCAGTACTTC. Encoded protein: CAISPSLEETQYF.

The CDR3 reads CASSYRGRSPDTQYF. CDR3 nucleotides: TGTGCCAGCAGTTACAGGGGGAGATCTCCAGATACGCAGTATTTT. The chain joins TRBV6-5 to TRBJ2-3, with a tentative D call TRBD1 (6 bases). V was cut by 2 bases and J by 4 bases, with 13 bases left in between. There are 15 residues in the CDR3. The germline V gene has CDR1 MNHEY and CDR2 SVGAGI.

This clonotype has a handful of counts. The CDR3 DNA reads TGCGCCAGCAGCGCACGGACAGGGGAGCACGAGCAGTACTTC. Its translation is CASSARTGEHEQYF. The rearrangement uses TRBV5-1 and TRBJ2-7, with 9 bases identical to TRBD1. In germline, CDR1 is SGHRS, CDR2 YFSETQ. The CDR3 consists of 14 residues. Germline trimming cut 4 bases from V and 5 bases from J; bases unmatched to any gene: 7.

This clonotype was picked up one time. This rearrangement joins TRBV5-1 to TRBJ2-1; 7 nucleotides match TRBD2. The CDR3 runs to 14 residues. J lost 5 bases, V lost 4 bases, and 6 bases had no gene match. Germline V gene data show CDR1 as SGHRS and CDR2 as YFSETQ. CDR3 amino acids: CASSRERGHNEQFF. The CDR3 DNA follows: TGCGCCAGCAGCCGGGAGCGGGGCCACAATGAGCAGTTCTTC.

DNA of the CDR3: TGTGCCAGCAGCTTAATGGGGGAGCTCCAGCCCCAGCATTTT. Protein sequence: CASSLMGELQPQHF. The chain has TRBV7-8 and TRBJ1-5; a weak D match, TRBD1 (5 bases). The CDR3 length is 14 residues. Per the germline V gene, CDR1 is SGHVS and CDR2 is FQNEAQ. V gave up 2 bases and J gave up 7 bases, with 12 bases separating them.

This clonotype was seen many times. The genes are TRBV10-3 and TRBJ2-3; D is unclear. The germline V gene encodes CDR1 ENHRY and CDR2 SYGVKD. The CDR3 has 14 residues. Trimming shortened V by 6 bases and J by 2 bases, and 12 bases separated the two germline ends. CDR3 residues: CAISQLLFTDTQYF. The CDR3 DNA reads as TGTGCCATCAGCCAGTTACTATTCACAGATACGCAGTATTTT.

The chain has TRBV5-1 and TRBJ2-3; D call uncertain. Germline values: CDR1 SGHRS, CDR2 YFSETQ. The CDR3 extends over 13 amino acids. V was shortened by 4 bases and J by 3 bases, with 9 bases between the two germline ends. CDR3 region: CASSLRRTDTQYF. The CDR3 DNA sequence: TGCGCCAGCAGCCTACGGAGAACAGATACGCAGTATTTT.

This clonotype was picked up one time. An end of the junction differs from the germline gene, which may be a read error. The CDR3 bases are TGTGCCAGCAGTTCGACAGACAATAAGCAGTTCTTC. It codes for CASSSTDNKQFF. This chain joins TRBV12-3 or TRBV12-4 and TRBJ2-1; weak D call: TRBD1 (5 bases). The CDR3 contains 12 residues.

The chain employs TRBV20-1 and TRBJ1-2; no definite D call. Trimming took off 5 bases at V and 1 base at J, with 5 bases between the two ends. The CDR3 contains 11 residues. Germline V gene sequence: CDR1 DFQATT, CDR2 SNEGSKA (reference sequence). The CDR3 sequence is CSAASNYGYTF. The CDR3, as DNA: TGCAGTGCTGCCAGTAACTATGGCTACACCTTC.

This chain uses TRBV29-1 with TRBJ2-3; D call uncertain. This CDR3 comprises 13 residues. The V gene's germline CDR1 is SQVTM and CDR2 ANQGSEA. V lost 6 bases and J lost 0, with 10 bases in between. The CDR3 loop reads CSVRASSTDTQYF. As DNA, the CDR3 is TGCAGCGTCCGCGCCAGTAGCACAGATACGCAGTATTTT.

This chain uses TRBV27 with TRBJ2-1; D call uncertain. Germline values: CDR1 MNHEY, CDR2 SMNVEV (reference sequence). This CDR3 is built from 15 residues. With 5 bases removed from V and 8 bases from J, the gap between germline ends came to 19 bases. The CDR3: CASSRLGLGLDEQFF. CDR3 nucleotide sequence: TGTGCCAGCAGTCGGCTTGGGTTAGGATTGGATGAGCAGTTCTTC.

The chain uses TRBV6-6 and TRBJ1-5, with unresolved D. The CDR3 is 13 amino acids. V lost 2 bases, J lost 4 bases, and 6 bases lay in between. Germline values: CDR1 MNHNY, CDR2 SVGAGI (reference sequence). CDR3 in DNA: TGTGCCAGCAGTTACAGGGTGAATCAGCCCCAGCATTTT. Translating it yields CASSYRVNQPQHF.

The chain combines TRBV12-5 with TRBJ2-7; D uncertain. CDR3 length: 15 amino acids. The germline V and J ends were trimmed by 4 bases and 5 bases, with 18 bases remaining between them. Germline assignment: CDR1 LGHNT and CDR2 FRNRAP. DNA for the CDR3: TGTGCTAGTGGTTCTCCCCAGACGGTTATGGACGAGCAGTACTTC. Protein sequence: CASGSPQTVMDEQYF.

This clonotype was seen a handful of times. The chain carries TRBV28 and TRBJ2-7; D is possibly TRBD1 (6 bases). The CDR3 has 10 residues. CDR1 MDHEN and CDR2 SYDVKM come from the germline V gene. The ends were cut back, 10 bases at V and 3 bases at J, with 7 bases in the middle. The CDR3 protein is CANRVYEQYF. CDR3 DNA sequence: TGTGCCAACAGGGTCTACGAGCAGTACTTC.

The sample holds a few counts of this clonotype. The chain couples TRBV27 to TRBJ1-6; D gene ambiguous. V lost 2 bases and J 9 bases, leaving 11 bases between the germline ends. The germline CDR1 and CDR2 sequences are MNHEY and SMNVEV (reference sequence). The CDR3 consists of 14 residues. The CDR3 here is CASSLPGAGSPLHF. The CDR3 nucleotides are TGTGCCAGCAGTTTACCCGGAGCGGGTTCACCCCTCCACTTT.

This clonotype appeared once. This chain's CDR3 is CSARRQGRGQDQPQHF. The CDR3 DNA reads TGCAGTGCGCGACGGCAGGGTCGGGGGCAGGATCAGCCCCAGCATTTT. This chain links TRBV20-1 with TRBJ1-5; D is possibly TRBD1 (6 bases). V lost 6 bases, J lost 5 bases, and 23 bases lay in between. Germline-derived CDR1 and CDR2 are DFQATT and SNEGSKA (reference sequence). The CDR3 has 16 amino acids.

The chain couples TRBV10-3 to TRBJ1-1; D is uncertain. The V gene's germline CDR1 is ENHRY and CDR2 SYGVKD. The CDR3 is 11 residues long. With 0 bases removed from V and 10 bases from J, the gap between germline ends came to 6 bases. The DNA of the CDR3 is TGTGCCATCAGTGAGTCGCTTTCAGCTTTCTTT. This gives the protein CAISESLSAFF.

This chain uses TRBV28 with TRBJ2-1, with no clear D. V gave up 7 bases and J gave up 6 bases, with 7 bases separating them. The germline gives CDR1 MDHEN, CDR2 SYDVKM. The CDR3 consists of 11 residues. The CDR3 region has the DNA TGTGCCAGCATTCGCAGCAATGAGCAGTTCTTC. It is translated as CASIRSNEQFF.

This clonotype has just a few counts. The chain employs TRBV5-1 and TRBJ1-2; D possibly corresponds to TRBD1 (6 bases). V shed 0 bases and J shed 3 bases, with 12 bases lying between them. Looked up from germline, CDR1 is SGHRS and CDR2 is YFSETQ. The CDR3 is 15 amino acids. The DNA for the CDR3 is TGCGCCAGCAGCTTGGATGGCAGGGGTGACTATGGCTACACCTTC. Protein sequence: CASSLDGRGDYGYTF.

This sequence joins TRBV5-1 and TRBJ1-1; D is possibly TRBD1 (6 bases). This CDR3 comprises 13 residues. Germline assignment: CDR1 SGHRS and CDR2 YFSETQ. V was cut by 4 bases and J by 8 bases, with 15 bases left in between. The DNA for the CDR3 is TGCGCCAGCAGCGAGGGCCCGGGACAAGAAGCTTTCTTT. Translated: CASSEGPGQEAFF.

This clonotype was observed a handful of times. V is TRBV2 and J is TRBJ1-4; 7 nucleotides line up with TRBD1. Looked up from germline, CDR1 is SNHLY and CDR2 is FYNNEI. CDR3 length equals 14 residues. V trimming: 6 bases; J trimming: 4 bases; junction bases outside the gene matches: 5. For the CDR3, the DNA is TGTGCCAGCAGATCGGACAGGCTTAATGAAAAACTGTTTTTT. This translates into CASRSDRLNEKLFF.

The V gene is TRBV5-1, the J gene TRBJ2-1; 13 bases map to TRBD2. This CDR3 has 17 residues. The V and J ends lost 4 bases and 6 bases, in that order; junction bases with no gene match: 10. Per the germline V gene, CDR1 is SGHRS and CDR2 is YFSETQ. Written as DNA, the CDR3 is TGCGCCAGCAGCAACTCCCTGACTAGCGGGAGGAGCAATGAGCAGTTCTTC. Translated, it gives CASSNSLTSGRSNEQFF.

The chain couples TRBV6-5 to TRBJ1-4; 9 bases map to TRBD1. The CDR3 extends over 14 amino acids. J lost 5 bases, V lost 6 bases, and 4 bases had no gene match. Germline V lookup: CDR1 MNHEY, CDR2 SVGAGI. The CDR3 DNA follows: TGTGCCAGCAGCACCGGGACAGGGAATGAAAAACTGTTTTTT. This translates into CASSTGTGNEKLFF.